This is a list of T cell receptor beta chains from one sample in a study of T cell clones after liver transplantation. Only in-frame clones appear in the TCRdb table, and some are missing; sequencing was by immunoSEQ multiplex PCR. The sample comprises 93,000 or so clones, about 86% of which are singletons, and roughly 2.8% rests with the top ten. The input for sequencing was CD4+ T cells from blood, taken roughly 50 months after liver transplant. The receptors originated from a human patient who received a liver transplant. The T cells may come from the graft donor. Each CDR3 is given with its conserved first and last residue. Fields, in order: J gene, clone size, D gene, V gene, CDR3 protein, CDR3 DNA. D genes are given only for firm matches. Only part of the rows carry a size: once, few, many, or a class if the clone is expanded.

TRBJ2-7,NA,TRBD1,TRBV6-1,CASSARQGSYEQYF,TGTGCCAGCAGTGCCCGACAGGGGTCCTACGAGCAGTACTTC
TRBJ1-1,NA,NA,TRBV14,CASSRAGMNTEAFF,TGTGCCAGCAGCAGGGCGGGGATGAACACTGAAGCTTTCTTT
TRBJ1-2,once,NA,TRBV5-1,CASSPYDSPNYGYTF,TGCGCCAGCAGCCCCTACGACAGTCCTAACTATGGCTACACCTTC
TRBJ2-4,NA,TRBD1,TRBV6-6,CASSRTGGAKNIQYF,TGTGCCAGCAGTAGGACAGGGGGGGCCAAAAACATTCAGTACTTC
TRBJ2-3,NA,NA,TRBV11-3,CASSPSGERTDTQYF,TGTGCCAGCAGCCCCTCGGGGGAGCGCACAGATACGCAGTATTTT
TRBJ1-5,NA,NA,TRBV2,CASSERGLGGGNQPQHF,TGTGCCAGCAGTGAACGAGGGTTGGGAGGAGGCAATCAGCCCCAGCATTTT
TRBJ2-7,NA,NA,TRBV18,CASSHGDTYEQYF,TGTGCCAGCTCACACGGGGACACCTACGAGCAGTACTTC
TRBJ2-7,NA,NA,TRBV2,CASIDPGEQYF,TGTGCCAGCATAGATCCGGGCGAGCAGTACTTC
TRBJ2-7,NA,NA,TRBV27,CASSLYPGGSYEQYF,TGTGCCAGCAGTTTATACCCTGGGGGAAGTTACGAGCAGTACTTC
TRBJ2-2,NA,NA,TRBV5-1,CASSLGHPNTGELFF,TGCGCCAGCAGCTTGGGACACCCGAACACCGGGGAGCTGTTTTTT
TRBJ2-1,NA,TRBD1,TRBV19,CASSIRTGTGSNEQFF,TGTGCCAGTAGTATCCGGACCGGGACAGGGAGCAATGAGCAGTTCTTC
TRBJ1-1,NA,NA,TRBV7-8,CASSLRRLGSTEAFF,TGTGCCAGCAGCTTAAGAAGATTAGGGAGCACTGAAGCTTTCTTT
TRBJ1-2,few,NA,TRBV25-1,CASSPGGGYTF,TGTGCCAGCAGTCCCGGCGGTGGCTACACCTTC
TRBJ2-3,few,TRBD2,TRBV7-2,CASSVLAGDRTDTQYF,TGTGCCAGCAGCGTACTAGCGGGGGACCGCACAGATACGCAGTATTTT
TRBJ1-5,once,NA,TRBV21-1,CASFRDGKYSNQPQHF,TGTGCCAGCTTCCGGGACGGAAAATATAGCAATCAGCCCCAGCATTTT
TRBJ2-7,once,TRBD1,TRBV29-1,CSVEGQGARSRQYF,TGCAGCGTTGAAGGACAGGGGGCGCGATCCAGGCAGTACTTC
TRBJ2-1,NA,NA,TRBV27,CASSLIFGRGAAEQFF,TGTGCCAGCAGTTTAATATTCGGCCGGGGAGCCGCTGAGCAGTTCTTC
TRBJ2-7,NA,NA,TRBV18,CASSVNGKLAEQYF,TGTGCCAGCTCGGTTAACGGCAAGTTAGCCGAGCAGTACTTC
TRBJ1-6,NA,NA,TRBV14,CASSHSTGLSPLHF,TGTGCCAGCAGCCATAGCACAGGGCTTTCACCCCTCCACTTT
TRBJ2-7,once,NA,TRBV6-6,CASSLQGRGTYEQYF,TGTGCCAGCAGTTTACAGGGTAGGGGAACCTACGAGCAGTACTTC
TRBJ1-1,NA,NA,TRBV18,CASSPTQSRGGTEAFF,TGTGCCAGCTCCCCCACTCAGAGCAGGGGTGGCACTGAAGCTTTCTTT
TRBJ1-3,once,NA,TRBV5-5,CASSSLTARNSGNTIYF,TGTGCCAGCAGCTCTCTCACGGCGCGCAACTCTGGAAACACCATATATTTT
TRBJ2-2,NA,NA,TRBV7-3,CASSERGANTGELFF,TGTGCCAGCAGCGAAAGGGGCGCGAACACCGGGGAGCTGTTTTTT
TRBJ1-1,medium-sized,NA,TRBV5-4,CASSFGLGDTEAFF,TGTGCCAGCAGCTTTGGCCTCGGGGACACTGAAGCTTTCTTT
TRBJ1-5,NA,NA,TRBV19,CASKPNQPQHF,TGTGCCAGTAAACCAAATCAGCCCCAGCATTTT
TRBJ1-1,NA,NA,TRBV5-1,CASSTDRSDTEAFF,TGCGCCAGCAGCACGGACAGATCCGACACTGAAGCTTTCTTT
TRBJ1-5,NA,NA,TRBV7-2,CASSPAGGRGHGQPQHF,TGTGCCAGCAGCCCAGCGGGGGGCAGGGGTCACGGTCAGCCCCAGCATTTT